The subject of this entry is one TCR beta chain. The V end lost 5 bases, the J end lost 9 bases, and 8 bases lay between the germline ends. This CDR3 spans 10 amino acids. Germline CDR1 and CDR2: DFQATT and SNEGSKA (reference sequence). TCRdb's table, derived via immunoSEQ multiplex PCR, lists solely in-frame clones and lacks some. The sample gives about 85,000 clones, 94% of which show up once; 0.25% is in the top ten. This specimen belongs to a study of technical replicates of blood from a few donors. The chain combines TRBV20-1 with TRBJ2-1; D is ambiguous. The sample taken for sequencing was T cells isolated from PBMCs. This receptor was taken from a human donor in good health. CDR3 coding DNA: TGCAGTGCTCTGTGGCTTGAGCAGTTCTTC. Amino acid sequence: CSALWLEQFF.